This is a list of T cell receptor beta chains from one sample in a study of circulating tumor DNA in untreated peripheral T-cell lymphoma. Only in-frame clones appear in the TCRdb table, and some are missing; sequencing was by immunoSEQ multiplex PCR. The profile shows 6,000 to 8,000 clones, around 76% of them singletons. Input material: tumor tissue. The source of these receptors is a human donor with peripheral T-cell lymphoma. The CDR3 runs from the conserved cysteine through the conserved F or W. The D gene is left open where the match is weak. Rows give clone size only sometimes, using once, few, many, or a class for an expanded clone.

few	17	TRBD2	TRBV5-1	TRBJ2-7	TGCGCCAGCAGCTTAACCCCACCCGGCGGGAGGGTGTACGAGCAGTACTTC	CASSLTPPGGRVYEQYF
-	15	-	TRBV18	TRBJ1-1	TGTGCCAGCTCACCACGTGGGGCAGGGATCACTGAAGCTTTCTTT	CASSPRGAGITEAFF
-	12	-	TRBV28	TRBJ1-1	TGTGCCAGCAGGAAAGGGGGGACTGAAGCTTTCTTT	CASRKGGTEAFF
-	14	-	TRBV6-8	TRBJ2-2	TGTGCCATCAGTATCCTAGCCGACACCGGGGAGCTGTTTTTT	CAISILADTGELFF
-	15	-	TRBV5-1	TRBJ2-2	TGCGCCAGCAGCCTACGGGCCTGGGACACCGGGGAGCTGTTTTTT	CASSLRAWDTGELFF
-	15	-	TRBV11-3	TRBJ1-3	TGTGCCAGCAGCTTAGAGGGTGGCGTGGGAAACACCATATATTTT	CASSLEGGVGNTIYF
-	15	-	TRBV7-7	TRBJ2-1	TGTGCCAGCAGCTTGCGGGCGGTAGGACTACGTGAGCAGTTCTTC	CASSLRAVGLREQFF
-	15	TRBD1	TRBV5-1	TRBJ2-2	TGCGCCAGCAGCAAAGGACAGGGTAACACCGGGGAGCTGTTTTTT	CASSKGQGNTGELFF
-	15	TRBD1	TRBV11-3	TRBJ2-7	TGTGCCAGCAGCTTGGCGGCAGGGGGCGCCTACGAGCAGTACTTC	CASSLAAGGAYEQYF
-	17	TRBD1	TRBV19	TRBJ1-5	TGTGCCAGTAGCGGAGAAGGAGGGGGCTTGAGCAATCAGCCCCAGCATTTT	CASSGEGGGLSNQPQHF
-	14	TRBD1	TRBV10-2	TRBJ2-7	TGCGCCAGCAGTGCTGGGACAGGGGTTTACGAGCAGTACTTC	CASSAGTGVYEQYF
-	15	-	TRBV5-1	TRBJ2-6	TGCGCCAGCAGCTTGGCTAGCTCTGGGGCCAACGTCCTGACTTTC	CASSLASSGANVLTF
-	14	-	TRBV28	TRBJ1-1	TGTGCCAGCAGCCGACGACAAACATGGACTGAAGCTTTCTTT	CASSRRQTWTEAFF
-	13	-	TRBV28	TRBJ2-7	TGTGCCAGCAGCAACAGGTTATACTACGAGCAGTACTTC	CASSNRLYYEQYF
large	12	-	TRBV14	TRBJ1-1	TGTGCCAGCAACACATTAAACACTGAAGCTTTCTTT	CASNTLNTEAFF
-	17	TRBD2	TRBV11-3	TRBJ2-5	TGTGCCAGCAGCCCAACCTCCGGGACTAGCGGGAAAGAGACCCAGTACTTC	CASSPTSGTSGKETQYF
-	14	-	TRBV18	TRBJ2-2	TGTGCCAGCTCACACATCCGTGAGACCGGGGAGCTGTTTTTT	CASSHIRETGELFF
-	13	TRBD1	TRBV10-2	TRBJ2-7	TGCGCCAGCAGACTGACAGGGCGCAACGAGCAGTACTTC	CASRLTGRNEQYF
-	18	TRBD2	TRBV29-1	TRBJ2-3	TGCAGCGTTGAAGGTCTAGCGGAACCCGTCCTCCCTCGGGATACGCAGTATTTT	CSVEGLAEPVLPRDTQYF
-	12	-	TRBV25-1	TRBJ2-7	TGTGCCAGCAGTGGGATGCCCTACGAGCAGTACTTC	CASSGMPYEQYF
few	13	TRBD2	TRBV29-1	TRBJ2-3	TGCAGCGTTGTAGCGGGAGGTGGGGAAACGCAGTATTTT	CSVVAGGGETQYF
-	15	TRBD2	TRBV19	TRBJ2-7	TGTGCCAGTAGATCGGGACTAGCGGATACCTACGAGCAGTACTTC	CASRSGLADTYEQYF